The TCR beta chain described here comes from a study of blood T cell repertoires in COVID-19. In the study overall: The study drew acute and convalescent COVID-19 samples from the United States, Italy and Spain. Sources were T cells, B-cell-depleted T cells, or PBMCs; the material itself was cDNA or gDNA.

Authors' data handling: Amplification with reference gene primers provided the estimates of nucleated cell counts. Profiling relied on immunoSEQ multiplex PCR, and the TCRdb table lists in-frame clones only, not all of them. From that table come the V and J calls and clone size; the DNA was used to work out D and trimming. The sample consists of under 200,000 clones, approximately 87% of them appearing once. Trimming removed 2 bases from V and 8 bases from J; junction bases left unmatched: 6. CDR1 and CDR2 from the germline V gene are GTSNPN and SVGIG (reference sequence). The CDR3 extends over 13 amino acids.

The source is a man aged 40-49 years with active or convalescent COVID-19. The sample consisted of peripheral blood. The V and J genes are TRBV30 and TRBJ1-2; 9 nucleotides line up with TRBD1. CDR3 in DNA: TGTGCCTGGAGTTTGAGGGGGACAGGGGGCTACACCTTC. It is translated as CAWSLRGTGGYTF.